Listed here are 21 T cell receptor beta chains from one sample, sequenced in a study of shared clonotypes between healthy human individuals. Here immunoSEQ multiplex PCR was the method, and the copy in TCRdb shows in-frame clones only, minus some. The table shows roughly 1,800,000 clones, with just under 95% occurring only once. Naivety among CD8 cells was defined by CD45RO negativity and positive CCR7 selection, thereby excluding terminally differentiated effector memory CD45RA+ cells. What was sequenced was naive CD8+ T cells sorted from blood. These receptors originate from a man aged 18 to 30 in good health.

This chain connects TRBV28 to TRBJ2-5; perhaps TRBD2 as D (5 bases). This CDR3 is built from 18 residues. Germline V gene lookup returns CDR1 MDHEN and CDR2 SYDVKM. V lost 3 bases, J lost 3 bases, and 23 bases lay in between. DNA of the CDR3: TGTGCCAGCAGTTTCATCCCCCCCGGTGGGGAGAGCGAAGAGACCCAGTACTTC. Protein product: CASSFIPPGGESEETQYF.

The gene calls are TRBV25-1 and TRBJ2-2; D ambiguous. The CDR3 is 15 amino acids. CDR1 and CDR2 (germline): MGHDK, SYGVNS. Trimming removed 7 bases at V and 4 bases at J, with 16 bases between. CDR3 sequence (DNA): TGTGCCAGCACCGAGTGGAGCATAGGCACCGGGGAGCTGTTTTTT. It codes for CASTEWSIGTGELFF.

J is TRBJ1-1 and V is TRBV27, with 11 bases that match TRBD1. Germline CDR1 is MNHEY and CDR2 is SMNVEV (reference sequence). V dropped 1 base and J dropped 1; count of bases not matched to a gene: 2. The CDR3 is 16 residues long. As DNA, the CDR3 is TGTGCCAGCAGTTTATGGACAGGGGGCCAGAACACTGAAGCTTTCTTT. Protein sequence: CASSLWTGGQNTEAFF.

In this sample, this clone turned up once. V is TRBV7-9 and J is TRBJ2-3; a weak D match, TRBD1 (6 bases). Germline CDR1 reads SEHNR; CDR2 reads FQNEAQ (reference sequence). V gave up 5 bases and J gave up 3 bases, with 9 bases separating them. The CDR3 is 13 residues long. CDR3 nucleotides: TGTGCCAGCAGCGATACAGGGACAGATACGCAGTATTTT. It specifies CASSDTGTDTQYF.

The CDR3 spells CSASLQGGYTF. DNA of the CDR3: TGCAGTGCTAGCTTACAGGGTGGCTACACCTTC. V gene TRBV20-1 combines with J gene TRBJ1-2, with a possible D match to TRBD1 (6 bases). CDR3 length: 11 residues. Per the germline V gene, CDR1 is DFQATT and CDR2 is SNEGSKA (reference sequence). V was cut by 3 bases and J by 7 bases, with 9 bases left in between.

The chain joins TRBV4-1 to TRBJ2-2, with 10 bases matching TRBD1. With 3 bases clipped from V and 6 bases from J, the junction kept 7 bases outside the gene matches. CDR3 length: 16 residues. Germline CDR1 MGHRA, CDR2 YSYEKL. CDR3 sequence: CASSQAGQGLSGELFF. CDR3 bases: TGCGCCAGCAGCCAGGCGGGACAGGGGTTGTCCGGGGAGCTGTTTTTT.

This sequence joins TRBV5-6 and TRBJ2-7, with a possible D match to TRBD1 (7 bases). CDR3 length equals 15 residues. The V gene lost 3 bases and the J gene lost 2 bases, with 15 bases spanning the gap. CDR1 and CDR2 from the germline V gene are SGHDT and YYEEEE. The CDR3 protein is CASSSEGAGTYEQYF. DNA of the CDR3: TGTGCCAGCAGCTCGGAGGGGGCGGGAACCTACGAGCAGTACTTC.

The rearrangement links TRBV7-9 to TRBJ2-7; D unclear. The germline CDR1 and CDR2 sequences are SEHNR and FQNEAQ (reference sequence). The CDR3 length is 16 residues. The V and J ends lost 4 bases and 10 bases respectively, with 26 bases between them. CDR3 loop: CASSSTIPGWWGGQYF. CDR3 nucleotides: TGTGCCAGCAGCTCTACGATCCCTGGTTGGTGGGGTGGACAGTACTTC.

The sample holds one count of this clone. The chain joins TRBV7-9 to TRBJ2-7; the D gene is possibly TRBD1 (6 bases). Germline CDR1 SEHNR, CDR2 FQNEAQ (reference sequence). The length of the CDR3 is 15 residues. V was shortened by 5 bases and J by 0 bases, with 14 bases between the two germline ends. Here the CDR3 DNA reads TGTGCCAGCAGCCCCCAGGGGCAGTACTCCTACGAGCAGTACTTC. Its translation is CASSPQGQYSYEQYF.

This chain joins TRBV7-6 and TRBJ2-1; 11 nucleotides line up with TRBD2. V lost 2 bases and J lost 5; bases outside the gene matches: 11. The CDR3 is made up of 18 amino acids. Germline CDR1 is SGHVS and CDR2 is FNYEAQ. This chain's CDR3 is CASSLRGSSGRSDNEQFF. As DNA, the CDR3 is TGTGCCAGCAGCTTACGGGGATCTAGCGGGAGGTCGGACAATGAGCAGTTCTTC.

The chain joins TRBV4-1 to TRBJ1-1; the D gene is possibly TRBD1 (6 bases). Germline CDR1 reads MGHRA; CDR2 reads YSYEKL. V was clipped by 4 bases and J by 0 bases, with 18 bases between them. This CDR3 is built from 17 residues. The CDR3 DNA reads TGCGCCAGCAGCCCCCGGGACAAAATAGAGTTGAACACTGAAGCTTTCTTT. It codes for CASSPRDKIELNTEAFF.

As concerns this clone: A much larger clone differs by one base, so this may be a read error. Other DNA sequences from this sample encode an identical CDR3 as well. The gene calls are TRBV6-6 and TRBJ2-7; D uncertain. This CDR3 has 11 residues. V shed 4 bases and J shed 1 base, with 2 bases lying between them. Germline assignment: CDR1 MNHNY and CDR2 SVGAGI (reference sequence). The CDR3 coding sequence is TGTGCCAGCAGTTTTTCCTACGAGCAGTACTTC. This encodes CASSFSYEQYF.

The chain employs TRBV7-2 and TRBJ2-3; TRBD2 matches 10 bases. The CDR3 is 15 amino acids. Germline values: CDR1 SGHTA, CDR2 FQGNSA. J lost 6 bases, V lost 2 bases, and 5 bases had no gene match. CDR3 DNA: TGTGCCAGCAGCTTAACGCCGGGACTAGCGGATACGCAGTATTTT. It translates to CASSLTPGLADTQYF.

The chain has TRBV7-9 and TRBJ1-2; 7 positions match TRBD1. Unmatched junction bases numbered 9, after V lost 5 bases and J lost 6 bases. CDR1 is SEHNR and CDR2 is FQNEAQ in the germline V gene (reference sequence). This CDR3 region has 14 residues. CDR3 sequence: CASSQSTGWNGYTF. The CDR3 DNA reads TGTGCCAGCAGCCAATCGACAGGGTGGAATGGCTACACCTTC.

The CDR3 DNA follows: TGCGCCAGCAGCCAAGATCCGGGCTACCAAGAGACCCAGTACTTC. Translated: CASSQDPGYQETQYF. The chain couples TRBV4-1 to TRBJ2-5; D is uncertain. Germline V gene data show CDR1 as MGHRA and CDR2 as YSYEKL. V lost 0 bases, J lost 0 bases, and 8 bases lay in between. The CDR3 length is 15 residues.

This sequence joins TRBV19 and TRBJ2-1, with D perhaps TRBD1 or TRBD2 (5 bases each). Germline V gene sequence: CDR1 LNHDA, CDR2 SQIVND (reference sequence). The CDR3 loop spans 14 amino acids. The V end lost 8 bases, the J end lost 12 bases, and 23 bases lay between the germline ends. In DNA, the CDR3 is TGTGCCAGTCATTTCCTGGGGGATGGGGACCGGCAGTTCTTC. It specifies CASHFLGDGDRQFF.

The chain couples TRBV7-2 to TRBJ2-5, with D perhaps given as TRBD1 or TRBD2 (5 bases each). Trimming removed 1 base at V and 1 base at J, with 19 bases between. The germline CDR1 and CDR2 sequences are SGHTA and FQGNSA. The length of the CDR3 is 18 residues. In DNA form, the CDR3 reads TGTGCCAGCAGCTTAGAATTGTGGGGCGAGGGGAGCCAAGAGACCCAGTACTTC. It encodes CASSLELWGEGSQETQYF.

This chain links TRBV5-6 with TRBJ2-7; D is unresolved. The V gene's germline CDR1 is SGHDT and CDR2 YYEEEE. The length of the CDR3 is 14 residues. V was pared by 0 bases and J by 5 bases, with 12 bases between. CDR3 sequence (DNA): TGTGCCAGCAGCTTGGCATGGCAGAGCGACGAGCAGTACTTC. Amino acid sequence: CASSLAWQSDEQYF.

This chain connects TRBV6-5 to TRBJ1-6; unclear D gene. Trimming left V 3 bases short and J 5 bases short, with 8 bases between. The CDR3 consists of 14 residues. The germline CDR1 and CDR2 sequences are MNHEY and SVGAGI. The chain's CDR3 is CASSYLEDNSPLHF. DNA for the CDR3: TGTGCCAGCAGTTATTTAGAGGATAATTCACCCCTCCACTTT.

This chain connects TRBV7-2 to TRBJ2-5, with D maybe TRBD2 (6 bases). CDR1 and CDR2 (germline): SGHTA, FQGNSA. The CDR3 runs 13 residues. Trimming pared 4 bases from V and 10 bases from J, leaving 16 bases between. The DNA for the CDR3 is TGTGCCAGCAGCTCTTACGTATCGGGGGACCAGTACTTC. Translated: CASSSYVSGDQYF.

The chain uses TRBV4-1 and TRBJ2-7; 7 nucleotides agree with TRBD2. V lost 1 base, J lost 0 bases, and 3 bases stayed unmatched. The CDR3 has 15 residues. CDR1 is MGHRA, CDR2 YSYEKL, per germline. For the CDR3, the DNA is TGCGCCAGCAGCCAAGTCCAGCGGGGCTCCTACGAGCAGTACTTC. It codes for CASSQVQRGSYEQYF.